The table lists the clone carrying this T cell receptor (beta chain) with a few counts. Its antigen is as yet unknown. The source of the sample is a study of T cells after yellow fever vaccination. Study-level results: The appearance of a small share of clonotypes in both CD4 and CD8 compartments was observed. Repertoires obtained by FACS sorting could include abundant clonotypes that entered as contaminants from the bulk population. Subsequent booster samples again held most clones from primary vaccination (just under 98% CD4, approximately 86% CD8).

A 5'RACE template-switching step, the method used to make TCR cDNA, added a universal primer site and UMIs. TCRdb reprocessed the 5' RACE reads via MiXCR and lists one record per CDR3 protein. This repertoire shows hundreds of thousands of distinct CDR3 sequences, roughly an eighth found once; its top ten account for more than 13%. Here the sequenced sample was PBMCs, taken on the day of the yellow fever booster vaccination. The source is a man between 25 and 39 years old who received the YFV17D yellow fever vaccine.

The CDR3 loop reads CASSLNGQGYNEQFF. CDR3 DNA sequence: TGCGCCAGCAGCTTGAATGGACAGGGGTACAATGAGCAGTTCTTC. This chain connects TRBV5-1 to TRBJ2-1; 9 bases agree with TRBD1. Losses at the gene ends were 1 base for V and 4 bases for J; bases not matched to a gene: 3. Germline CDR1 is SGHRS and CDR2 is YFSETQ. The CDR3 spans 15 residues.